The 16 T cell receptor beta chains below were found in one sample sequenced in a study of T-cell memory formation after mild COVID-19. A single record per CDR3 protein comes from TCRdb applying MiXCR to the 5' RACE reads. The sample includes about 410,000 distinct CDR3 sequences, more than 15% of them seen just once. Sequencing input: PBMCs or a T cell subset sorted from them (not recorded which). The origin of the receptors is a young man who had mild COVID-19 (a few samples of this study predate the infection). Cell type and time point are not known.

The chain's CDR3 is CASSDGTSREQYF. CDR3 coding DNA: TGCGCCAGCAGCGACGGGACCTCCCGCGAGCAGTACTTC. The V gene is TRBV5-1, the J gene TRBJ2-7, with D possibly called TRBD1 or TRBD2 (5 bases each). CDR3 length: 13 amino acids. Germline CDR1 reads SGHRS; CDR2 reads YFSETQ. Deletions cut 4 bases from V and 6 bases from J, with 14 bases between.

The V gene is TRBV20-1, the J gene TRBJ1-5, with a tentative D call TRBD1 (5 bases). CDR1 and CDR2 from the germline V gene are DFQATT and SNEGSKA (reference sequence). Trimming took 3 bases from V and 6 from J, leaving 12 bases between them. This CDR3 has 13 residues. The CDR3 DNA reads as TGCAGTGCTAGTCGGCAGGGCGGTCAGCCCCAGCATTTT. Its protein product is CSASRQGGQPQHF.

The chain combines TRBV4-2 with TRBJ1-2; weak D call: TRBD1 (5 bases). This CDR3 is 14 amino acids long. Germline lookup yields CDR1 LGHNA and CDR2 YNFKEQ. Trimming shortened V by 4 bases and J by 2 bases, and 11 bases separated the two germline ends. CDR3 bases: TGTGCCAGCAGCCCGAGAAAGGGGAACTATGGCTACACCTTC. Protein product: CASSPRKGNYGYTF.

This clonotype was seen a handful of times. This chain joins TRBV7-9 and TRBJ1-6; D might be TRBD1 (6 bases). V lost 4 bases and J lost 7, with 14 bases in between. This CDR3 has 15 amino acids. The germline V gene encodes CDR1 SEHNR and CDR2 FQNEAQ (reference sequence). The CDR3 sequence: CASSSQQGTNSPLHF. In nucleotides, the CDR3 is TGTGCCAGCAGCTCCCAACAGGGAACCAATTCACCCCTCCACTTT.

This clonotype was found a few times. The chain couples TRBV20-1 to TRBJ2-7; the D is unclear. Germline-derived CDR1 and CDR2 are DFQATT and SNEGSKA (reference sequence). This CDR3 has 14 amino acids. Between the trimmed V and J ends, which lost 1 base and 2 bases, there was a span of 12 bases. CDR3 coding DNA: TGCAGTGCTAGAGTTATAGGATTAGCCTACGAGCAGTACGTC. It is translated as CSARVIGLAYEQYV.

This clonotype was seen many times. This chain uses TRBV30 with TRBJ1-5; TRBD1 aligns across 7 bases. This CDR3 region has 13 residues. After removal of 1 base from V and 9 bases from J, the junction contained 6 bases not matched to a gene. Per germline, CDR1 GTSNPN and CDR2 SVGIG (reference sequence). For the CDR3, the DNA is TGTGCCTGGAGTGGACAGGGAGATAGGCCCCAGCATTTT. Protein: CAWSGQGDRPQHF.

This clonotype was observed at least ten times. The CDR3 reads CASSLAAGVINEQFF. DNA for the CDR3: TGTGCCAGCAGCTTAGCGGCGGGGGTTATCAATGAGCAGTTCTTC. The chain employs TRBV7-6 and TRBJ2-1; 7 positions agree with TRBD2. V lost 0 bases to trimming and J lost 6 bases; unmatched junction nucleotides: 5. In germline, CDR1 is SGHVS, CDR2 FNYEAQ. The CDR3 totals 15 residues.

Only a few counts were recorded for this clonotype. The V call is TRBV19, the J call TRBJ2-2, with TRBD2 matching 10 bases. This CDR3 is 15 amino acids long. The trim removed 6 bases at V and 6 bases at J, leaving 7 bases unmatched. CDR1 and CDR2 (germline): LNHDA, SQIVND (reference sequence). CDR3 in amino acids: CASSMSGGAPGELFF. The CDR3 DNA is TGTGCCAGTAGCATGAGCGGGGGGGCACCCGGGGAGCTGTTTTTT.

The table lists this clonotype with a count of one. In DNA, the CDR3 is TGTGCCAGCAGCGCCACCCGGTTGGCCTATGGCTACACCTTC. Amino acid sequence: CASSATRLAYGYTF. The chain links TRBV9 to TRBJ1-2, with D unclear. CDR1 and CDR2 (germline): SGDLS, YYNGEE. The CDR3 consists of 14 residues. Trimming cost V 3 bases and J 4 bases, with 13 bases left between them.

The chain uses TRBV7-8 and TRBJ2-2; D call uncertain. CDR1 and CDR2 from the germline V gene are SGHVS and FQNEAQ. V was cut by 5 bases and J by 6 bases, with 7 bases left in between. The CDR3 sequence is 12 residues long. The CDR3 nucleotides are TGTGCCAGCAGCGGGCCTGCCGGGGAGCTGTTTTTT. As protein: CASSGPAGELFF.

This clonotype has a handful of counts. The rearrangement links TRBV4-3 to TRBJ2-3, with D perhaps TRBD2 (5 bases). Germline V gene sequence: CDR1 LGHNA, CDR2 YSLEER. V was pared by 5 bases and J by 2 bases, with 11 bases between. This CDR3 has 14 residues. The CDR3 region has the DNA TGCGCCAGCAGCGCCAGGACTTTCACAGATACGCAGTATTTT. Protein sequence: CASSARTFTDTQYF.

The chain employs TRBV5-1 and TRBJ2-4; D is perhaps TRBD1 (5 bases). Germline loops: CDR1 SGHRS, CDR2 YFSETQ. Trimming left V 0 bases short and J 5 bases short, with 18 bases between. This CDR3 contains 17 residues. The CDR3 spells CASSLDPQGAGQNIQYF. For the CDR3, the DNA is TGCGCCAGCAGCTTGGACCCTCAAGGTGCAGGGCAAAACATTCAGTACTTC.

V gene TRBV7-8 combines with J gene TRBJ1-1; D may be TRBD1 (6 bases). Looked up from germline, CDR1 is SGHVS and CDR2 is FQNEAQ. V gave up 5 bases and J gave up 1 base, with 17 bases separating them. The CDR3 spans 16 residues. CDR3 sequence: CASSPYREEANTEAFF. In DNA, the CDR3 is TGTGCCAGCAGCCCTTACAGGGAGGAGGCGAACACTGAAGCTTTCTTT. Full variable domain (outside the CDR3, taken from reference TRBV7-8 and TRBJ1-1): GAGVSQSPRYKVAKRGQDVALRCDPISGHVSLFWYQQALGQGPEFLTYFQNEAQLDKSGLPSDRFFAERPEGSVSTLKIQRTQQEDSAVYLCASSPYREEANTEAFFGQGTRLTVV.

This clonotype was seen only a few times. This chain joins TRBV5-1 and TRBJ2-4, with D possibly matching TRBD2 (6 bases). Per germline, CDR1 SGHRS and CDR2 YFSETQ. This CDR3 comprises 16 residues. The V end was cut by 0 bases, the J end by 1 base, with 11 bases between. CDR3 bases: TGCGCCAGCAGCTTGGCCTGGGGGAGGGCCAAAAACATTCAGTACTTC. It encodes CASSLAWGRAKNIQYF.

A few counts support this clonotype. The genes are TRBV7-2 and TRBJ2-1; tentative D call: TRBD1 (7 bases). The CDR3 runs 15 residues. The V gene lost 5 bases and the J gene lost 5 bases, with 16 bases spanning the gap. Per the germline V gene, CDR1 is SGHTA and CDR2 is FQGNSA. The CDR3 sequence: CASSEFRGTHNEQFF. The CDR3 DNA reads as TGTGCCAGCAGCGAATTCAGGGGGACTCACAATGAGCAGTTCTTC.

The chain is built from TRBV11-1 and TRBJ2-7; 8 nucleotides agree with TRBD1. This CDR3 has 14 amino acids. Per the germline V gene, CDR1 is SGHAT and CDR2 is FQDESV (reference sequence). The V gene end was trimmed by 3 bases and the J gene end by 3 bases; junction bases not matched to a gene: 4. This CDR3 is CASSFRTGSYEQYV. DNA for the CDR3: TGTGCCAGCAGCTTTAGGACAGGGAGCTACGAGCAGTACGTC.